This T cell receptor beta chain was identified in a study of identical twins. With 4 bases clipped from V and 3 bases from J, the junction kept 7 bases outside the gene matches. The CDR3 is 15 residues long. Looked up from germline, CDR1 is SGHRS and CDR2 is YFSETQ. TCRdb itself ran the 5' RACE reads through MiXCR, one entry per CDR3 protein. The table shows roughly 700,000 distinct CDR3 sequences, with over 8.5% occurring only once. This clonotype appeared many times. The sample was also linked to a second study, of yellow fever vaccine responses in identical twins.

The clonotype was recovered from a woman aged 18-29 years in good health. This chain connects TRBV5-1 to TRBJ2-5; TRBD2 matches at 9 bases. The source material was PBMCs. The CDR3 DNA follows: TGCGCCAGCAGCCCGGTGGTAGCGGGGGAAGAGACCCAGTACTTC. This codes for CASSPVVAGEETQYF.